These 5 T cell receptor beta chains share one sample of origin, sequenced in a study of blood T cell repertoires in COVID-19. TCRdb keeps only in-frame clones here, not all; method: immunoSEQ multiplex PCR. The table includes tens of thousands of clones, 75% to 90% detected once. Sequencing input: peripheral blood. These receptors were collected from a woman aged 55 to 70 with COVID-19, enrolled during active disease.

The CDR3 DNA reads TGTGCCAGCAGCCTTTCAGGGATTCTCCCGCGCGAGCAGTACTTC. It translates to CASSLSGILPREQYF. The chain carries TRBV3-1 (or the pseudogene TRBV3-2) and TRBJ2-7, with a possible D match to TRBD1 (5 bases). Germline V gene sequence: CDR1 LGHDT, CDR2 YNNKEL (reference sequence). The V and J ends lost 4 bases and 6 bases respectively, with 19 bases between them. The CDR3 runs to 15 residues.

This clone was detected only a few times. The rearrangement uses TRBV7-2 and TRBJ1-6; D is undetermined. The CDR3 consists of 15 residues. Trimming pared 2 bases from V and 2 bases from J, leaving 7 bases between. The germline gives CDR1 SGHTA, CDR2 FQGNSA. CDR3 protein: CASSLFGTYNSPLHF. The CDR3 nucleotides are TGTGCCAGCAGCTTATTTGGCACCTATAATTCACCCCTCCACTTT.

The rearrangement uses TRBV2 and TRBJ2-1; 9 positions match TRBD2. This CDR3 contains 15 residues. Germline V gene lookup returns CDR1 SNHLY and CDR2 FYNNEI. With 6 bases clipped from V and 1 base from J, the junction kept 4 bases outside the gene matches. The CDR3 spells CASRLSGRSYNEQFF. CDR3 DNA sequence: TGTGCCAGCAGACTTAGCGGGAGATCCTACAATGAGCAGTTCTTC.

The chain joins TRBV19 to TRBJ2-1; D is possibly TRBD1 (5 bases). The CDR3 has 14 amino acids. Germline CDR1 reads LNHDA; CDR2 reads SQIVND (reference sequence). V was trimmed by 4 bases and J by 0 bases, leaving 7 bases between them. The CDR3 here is CASSRGSSYNEQFF. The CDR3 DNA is TGTGCCAGTAGTAGGGGCAGCTCCTACAATGAGCAGTTCTTC.

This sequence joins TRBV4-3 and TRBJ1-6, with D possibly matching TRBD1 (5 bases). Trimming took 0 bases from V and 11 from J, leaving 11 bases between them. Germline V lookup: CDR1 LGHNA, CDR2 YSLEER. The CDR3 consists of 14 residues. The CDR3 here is CASSQDRVATPLHF. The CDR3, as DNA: TGCGCCAGCAGCCAAGACAGGGTCGCGACACCCCTCCACTTT.